This T cell receptor beta chain was documented in a study of T cells in localized non-small cell lung cancer (dated by TCRdb to the early 2020s). Study-level background: The study examined T cell repertoires in roughly 240 patients with early-stage NSCLC and compared tumors with uninvolved tumor-adjacent lungs. The cohort comprised approximately 240 treatment-naïve NSCLC patients with resected, localized lung tumors. A mean age of around 66 years was recorded for the NSCLC patients, of whom around 140 were male and 95 to 110 were female. Findings and caveats that apply to the study as a whole: Longer overall survival was associated with higher blood T cell density, whereas shorter survival was associated with higher adjacent-lung clonality. Because multi-region sequencing of the tumors was not done, intratumor heterogeneity could not be ruled out. A median of approximately 53 of the top 100 tumor clones turned up in the paired uninvolved adjacent lung, and around 27 of those clones also ranked among the top 100 of that same adjacent lung. Uninvolved tumor-adjacent lung showed the highest T cell clonality, higher than tumor, which suggests more focused antigenic responses in the adjacent lung. Because the study design was exploratory, TCR variables were selected using unadjusted p-values without false-discovery rate correction.

At diagnosis, peripheral blood, uninvolved tumor-adjacent lung and tumor were collected and were preserved as a mix of fresh-frozen and FFPE material. For TCR repertoire profiling, blood samples were analyzed as peripheral blood mononuclear cells. The V end loses 0 bases and the J end loses 0 bases, and a stretch of 12 bases separates them. From the germline V gene, CDR1 is SGHRS and CDR2 is YFSETQ. Including cysteine and phenylalanine, the CDR3 has 16 amino acids. Kept here is only the CDR3 DNA, which spans 48 bases and is read in frame from base 1. The immunoSEQ Assay was used to sequence TCR beta CDR3 regions from DNA. The authors processed their data as follows. T cell density was computed as TCR beta template counts normalized to usable DNA estimated by amplifying housekeeping genes. Richness was estimated with the preseqR package, extrapolating to 400,000 templates for PBMC samples and 120,000 templates for tissue samples. Clonality was defined as one minus Pielou's evenness. Tissue-enriched TCRs were identified through differential abundance testing performed on productive amino-acid clonotypes, with a minimum total count of 5 and an alpha of 0.1. The Jaccard Index and the Morisita Overlap Index were used to measure repertoire overlap between compartments. GLIPH grouped TCR beta CDR3s together with public tetramer-defined viral CDR3s, and a viral motif had to include at least three viral sequences and show V-gene enrichment. TCRdb obtained this table from immuneACCESS and retained in-frame rearrangements with V and J assigned. These tables miss some clones; where compared with another copy, unresolved V genes account for less than half of the shortfall, and the remainder is unexplained. The V and J calls and clone size come from that table; D and trimming were worked out from the DNA. The sample records tens of thousands of clones, approximately 92% of which are singletons. Roughly 6.9% of the sample comes from the top ten.

Points on this clone: Its target antigen remains unknown. No much larger clone is present one base from it, and per-base qualities are unavailable.

The V and J genes are TRBV5-1 and TRBJ1-1; no D gene call is confident. The source of this sequence is a female donor aged 60 or older with stage I lung adenocarcinoma. The source material was peripheral blood, sampled before any cancer treatment. The DNA sequence is TGCGCCAGCAGCTTGGGGCAACTATCCATGAACACTGAAGCTTTCTTT. This is translated as CASSLGQLSMNTEAFF.